This T cell receptor beta chain was retrieved from a study of cytomegalovirus exposure and HLA in healthy donors. Study-wide findings and caveats: The study recorded 150 to 200 TCR beta chains that were cytomegalovirus-associated.

As to this clone: Antigen unknown.

Method: immunoSEQ multiplex PCR; TCRdb's copy keeps in-frame clones and lacks some. The sample has approximately 200,000 clones, around 83% seen once. Input material: PBMCs. The TCR was taken from a woman aged 30 to 39 in good health and CMV-seropositive.

CDR3 amino acids: CSGSKGQVDYTF. In nucleotides, the CDR3 is TGCAGCGGGAGTAAGGGACAGGTTGACTACACCTTC. V and J are TRBV29-1 and TRBJ1-2, with 8 bases matching TRBD1. The germline V gene encodes CDR1 SQVTM and CDR2 ANQGSEA. The CDR3 sequence is 12 residues long. Unmatched junction bases numbered 11, after V lost 7 bases and J lost 10 bases.